This TCR beta chain stems from a study of blood T cell repertoires in COVID-19 (dated by TCRdb to 2018 to 2020). Background on the whole study: Samples covering the acute and convalescent phases of COVID-19 were provided by collaborators in the United States, Italy and Spain. The samples were drawn from two sources: the first 160 participants of the ongoing ImmuneRACE study, and over 1,000 subjects contributed by 6 global collaborators. A de-identified subject ID, COVID-19 status, age in years and sex were almost always included in the sample metadata. Where available, HLA class I and class II types were obtained from metadata supplied by the sample provider rather than from assay-based typing. Deeply sampled blood TCRbeta repertoires from subjects exposed to, actively infected with, or recovered from COVID-19 were included in the dataset. The material from the prospective study consisted of cDNA or gDNA derived from T cells, B-cell-depleted T cells, or PBMCs. The repertoires were released in a freely available public database intended as a resource for research on the immune response to SARS-CoV-2.

Samples from volunteer blood donors who had recovered from COVID-19 were contributed by a second Seattle source. Each collaborating institution followed its own protocols to collect whole blood in K2EDTA tubes. For TCRbeta analysis, collaborator samples were shipped as frozen whole blood, as isolated PBMCs, or as DNA extracted from either sample type. Looking up the germline V gene yields CDR1 MNHNS and CDR2 SASEGT. V and J are trimmed by 3 bases and 2 bases, and the gene matches miss 11 bases of the junction. The CDR3 runs 18 amino acids, cysteine and phenylalanine included. The entry retains the CDR3 DNA only, 54 bases that are in frame from base 1. Study-wide conclusions, independent of this receptor: The quantity of clinical and demographic metadata differed by source and by participant and was supplied without curation.

Worth noting for this clone: It lacks a known antigen. No much larger clone exists at a distance of one base, and base qualities are not known.

TCRbeta CDR3 regions were amplified from genomic DNA by means of the immunoSEQ Assay, a bias-controlled multiplex PCR. For the original study's pipeline: Within the assay, amplification of reference gene primers was used to estimate how many nucleated cells each sample contained. To quantify the absolute abundance of each unique TCRbeta CDR3 rearrangement, sequence reads were collapsed and filtered. Productive Simpson clonality was computed per sample as the square root of Simpson's diversity index over productive rearrangements. TCRdb provides this immuneACCESS table in a form limited to in-frame rearrangements. Some clones are lacking; in checked studies, under half of them reflect an unresolved V gene, and why the rest are absent is not known. Clonal size and the V and J genes are those of that table, whereas D and trimming came from the DNA. Counted in this sample were some 240,000 clones; about 89% of them appeared once. 6.5% of the sample is taken by the ten largest.

The TCR originated in a man aged 55-75 years who had recovered from COVID-19. The sequencing sample was made of peripheral blood. The V gene is TRBV6-1 and the J gene is TRBJ2-2; 8 middle bases align to TRBD1. The CDR3: CASSDRGPRSPNTGELFF. The bases are TGTGCCAGCAGTGACAGGGGGCCCCGCAGCCCCAACACCGGGGAGCTGTTTTTT.